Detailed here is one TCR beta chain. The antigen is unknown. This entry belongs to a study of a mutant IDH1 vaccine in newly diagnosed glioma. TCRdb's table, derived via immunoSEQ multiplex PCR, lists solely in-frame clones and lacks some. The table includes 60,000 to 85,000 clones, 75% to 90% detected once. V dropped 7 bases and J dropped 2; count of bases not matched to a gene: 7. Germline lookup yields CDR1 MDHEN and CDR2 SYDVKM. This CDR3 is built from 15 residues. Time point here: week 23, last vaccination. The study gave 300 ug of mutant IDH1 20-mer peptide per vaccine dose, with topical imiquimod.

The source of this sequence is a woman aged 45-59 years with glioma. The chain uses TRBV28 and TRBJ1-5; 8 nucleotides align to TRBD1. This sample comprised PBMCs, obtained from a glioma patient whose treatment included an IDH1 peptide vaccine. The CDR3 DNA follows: TGTGCCAGCACCCCAACAGGGGGGGGCAATCAGCCCCAGCATTTT. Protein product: CASTPTGGGNQPQHF.